Ten or more counts support the clone carrying this T cell receptor beta chain. The target antigen is unknown. Germline-derived CDR1 and CDR2 are SGHTA and FQGNSA. The CDR3 contains 15 residues. The V segment lost 6 bases and the J segment 6 bases; nucleotides outside the gene matches: 10. The data are from a study of T cell repertoires in cytomegalovirus infection. Whole-study context: Signatures in public TCR beta sequences pointed to both CMV infection and matching HLA type.

Study findings and constraints: Dominating the ex vivo response were HLA-C-restricted CMV-specific TCR beta clonotypes. Cumulative frequency (of public TCR beta family members) identified carriers of CMV plus the relevant HLA.

TCRdb passed the reads through MiXCR, listing each CDR3 protein once. The data hold about 530,000 distinct CDR3 sequences, with around 27% observed a single time. The sample was PBMCs. The clonotype comes from a human donor in good health (CMV status not recorded). Some clones in this sample may be carry-over from other donors' samples. The chain joins TRBV7-2 to TRBJ1-5, with 8 positions matching TRBD1. CDR3: CASSPGQGLGQPQHF. DNA for the CDR3: TGTGCCAGCAGTCCTGGACAGGGTTTAGGTCAGCCCCAGCATTTT.